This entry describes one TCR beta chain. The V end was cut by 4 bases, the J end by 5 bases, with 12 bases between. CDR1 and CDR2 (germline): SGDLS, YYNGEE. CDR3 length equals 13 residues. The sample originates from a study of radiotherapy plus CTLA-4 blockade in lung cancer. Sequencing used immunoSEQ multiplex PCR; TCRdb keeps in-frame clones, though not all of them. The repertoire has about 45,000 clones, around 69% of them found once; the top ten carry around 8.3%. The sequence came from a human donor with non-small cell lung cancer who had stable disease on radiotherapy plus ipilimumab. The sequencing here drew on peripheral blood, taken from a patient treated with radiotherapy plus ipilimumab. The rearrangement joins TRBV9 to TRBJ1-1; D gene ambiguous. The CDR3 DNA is TGTGCCAGCAGCCCCCGTCAGAAGACTGAAGCTTTCTTT. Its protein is CASSPRQKTEAFF.